This TCR beta chain was recovered during a study of patients and donors after allogeneic stem cell transplantation. TCRdb re-called the RT-PCR reads through MiXCR, storing one row per CDR3 protein. There are hundreds of thousands of distinct CDR3 sequences in the sample; roughly 16% occur only once, and less than 9.5% lies in the top ten. The CDR3 contains 13 residues. Germline V lookup: CDR1 DFQATT, CDR2 SNEGSKA (reference sequence). A word on this clonotype: At one end the junction does not follow the germline gene, possibly because of a read error.

This clonotype was sampled from a human donor who was either an allogeneic HSCT recipient or a stem cell or donor lymphocyte infusion donor (not recorded which). It is not recorded whose cells these are; they may come from a transplant donor. This rearrangement joins TRBV20-1 to TRBJ2-7; tentatively, D is TRBD2 (6 bases). Input material: blood, either unsorted or a sorted T cell fraction (not recorded which). The CDR3 sequence is CSARGDSSNEQYF. The CDR3 nucleotides are TGCAGTGCCAGAGGGGACTCGTCCAACGAGCAGTACTTC.